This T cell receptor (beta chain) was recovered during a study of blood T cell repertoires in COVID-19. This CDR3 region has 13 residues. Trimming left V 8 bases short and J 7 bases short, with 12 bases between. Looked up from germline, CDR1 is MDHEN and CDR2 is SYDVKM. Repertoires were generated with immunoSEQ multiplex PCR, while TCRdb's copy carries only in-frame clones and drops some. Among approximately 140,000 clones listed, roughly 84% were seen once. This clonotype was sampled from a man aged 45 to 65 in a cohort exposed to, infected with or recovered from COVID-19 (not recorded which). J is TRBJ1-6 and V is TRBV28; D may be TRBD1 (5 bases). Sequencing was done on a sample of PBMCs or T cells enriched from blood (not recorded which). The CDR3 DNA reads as TGTGCCAGCGGGGGGGGGAGGAATTCACCCCTCCACTTT. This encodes CASGGGRNSPLHF.